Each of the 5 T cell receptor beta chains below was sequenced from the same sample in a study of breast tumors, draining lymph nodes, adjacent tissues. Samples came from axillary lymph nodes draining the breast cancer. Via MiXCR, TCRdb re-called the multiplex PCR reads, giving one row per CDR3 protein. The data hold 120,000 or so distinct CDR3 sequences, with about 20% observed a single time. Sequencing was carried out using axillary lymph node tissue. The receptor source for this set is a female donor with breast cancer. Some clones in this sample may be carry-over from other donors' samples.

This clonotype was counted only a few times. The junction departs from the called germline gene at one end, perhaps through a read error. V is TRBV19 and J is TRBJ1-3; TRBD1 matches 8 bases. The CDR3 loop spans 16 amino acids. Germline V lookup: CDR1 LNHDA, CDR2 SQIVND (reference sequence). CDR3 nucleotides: TGTGCCAGTAAGCGGGACAGGTCGAGCTCTGGAGACACCATATATTTT. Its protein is CASKRDRSSSGDTIYF. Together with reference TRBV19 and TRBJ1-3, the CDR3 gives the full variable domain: DGGITQSPKYLFRKEGQNVTLSCEQNLNHDAMYWYRQDPGQGLRLIYYSQIVNDFQKGDIAEGYSVSREKKESFPLTVTSAQKNPTAFYLCASKRDRSSSGDTIYFGEGSWLTVV.

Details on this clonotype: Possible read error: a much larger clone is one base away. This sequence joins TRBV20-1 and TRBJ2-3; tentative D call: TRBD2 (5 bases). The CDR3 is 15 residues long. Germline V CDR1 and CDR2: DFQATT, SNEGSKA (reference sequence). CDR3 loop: CSARDPLEGTETQYF. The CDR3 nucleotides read TGCAGTGCTAGAGATCCCCTTGAGGGCACAGAAACGCAGTATTTT.

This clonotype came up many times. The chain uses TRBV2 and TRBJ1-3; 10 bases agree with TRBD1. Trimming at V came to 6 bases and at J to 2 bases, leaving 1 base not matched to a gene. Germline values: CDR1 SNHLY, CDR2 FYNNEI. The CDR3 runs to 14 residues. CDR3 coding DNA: TGTGCCAGCAGGGACAGGGGGACTGGAAACACCATATATTTT. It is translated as CASRDRGTGNTIYF.

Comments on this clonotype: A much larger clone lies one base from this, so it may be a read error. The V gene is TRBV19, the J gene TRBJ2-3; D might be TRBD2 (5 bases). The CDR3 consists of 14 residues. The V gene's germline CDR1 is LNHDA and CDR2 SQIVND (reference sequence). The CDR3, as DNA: TGTGCCAGTAGTATAGGTTCTAGCACAGATATGCAGTATTTT. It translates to CASSIGSSTDMQYF.

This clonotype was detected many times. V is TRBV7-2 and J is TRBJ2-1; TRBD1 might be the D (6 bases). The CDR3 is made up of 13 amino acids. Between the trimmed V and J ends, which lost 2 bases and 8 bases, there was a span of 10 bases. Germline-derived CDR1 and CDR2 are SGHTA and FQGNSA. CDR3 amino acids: CASSLQGWDEQFF. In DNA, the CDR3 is TGTGCCAGCAGCTTACAGGGGTGGGATGAGCAGTTCTTC.